This T cell receptor beta chain was identified in a study of cytomegalovirus exposure and HLA in healthy donors. The overall study: Genetic ancestry analysis placed more than 80% of the 410 or so donors that were genotyped in the Caucasian-associated cluster.

With regard to this clone: The antigen is unknown.

V shed 4 bases and J shed 6 bases, with 13 bases lying between them. Per germline, CDR1 SGDLS and CDR2 YYNGEE. The CDR3 covers 13 residues. Study results and caveats: Because they were indistinguishable, some V segments, including TRBV6-2 and TRBV6-3, were excluded. The productive fraction for most TCR beta V segments was about 87% or about 30% in an earlier analysis.

The PCR was carried out with 60 Vbeta primers and 13 Jbeta primers. Some clones are missing from TCRdb's copy, which holds only in-frame ones; the method was immunoSEQ multiplex PCR. The table records 55,000 to 70,000 clones, about four fifths of them present only once. Sequencing input: PBMCs. The source of this sequence is a man aged 18 to 29 in good health and CMV-seropositive. This chain links TRBV9 with TRBJ1-1, with TRBD1 as a possible D gene (6 bases). The CDR3, as DNA: TGTGCCAGCAGCCCACAGGGTACACCTGAAGCTTTCTTT. This encodes CASSPQGTPEAFF.